This T cell receptor beta chain was captured in a study of T cell responses to AZD1222 COVID-19 vaccine. Study outcomes and limitations: All repertoire sampling was performed exclusively after the peak T cell response. Rises in breadth and depth of Spike-specific TCRs came after two AZD1222 doses. Seropositivity was recorded at baseline in only a handful of AZD1222 recipients. The span of vaccine-associated CD4 TCRs extended across spike, with dominance at 160-218 and 743-854.

CDR1 is LGHDT, CDR2 YNNKEL, per germline (reference sequence). CDR3 size: 14 residues. The germline V and J ends were trimmed by 4 bases and 1 base, with 5 bases remaining between them. Clones were read by immunoSEQ multiplex PCR, and TCRdb kept only the in-frame ones, dropping some. The table lists 75,000 to 100,000 clones, about 85% of them singletons. A word on this clone: Its specificity is unknown.

The sample was peripheral blood, taken on day 0 of AZD1222 vaccination. This clonotype originated in an adult in good health. V usage is TRBV3-1 (or the pseudogene TRBV3-2) and J usage is TRBJ2-6; no reliable D call. Written as DNA, the CDR3 is TGTGCCAGCAGCCGCTCTTCTGGGGCCAACGTCCTGACTTTC. Its protein product is CASSRSSGANVLTF.